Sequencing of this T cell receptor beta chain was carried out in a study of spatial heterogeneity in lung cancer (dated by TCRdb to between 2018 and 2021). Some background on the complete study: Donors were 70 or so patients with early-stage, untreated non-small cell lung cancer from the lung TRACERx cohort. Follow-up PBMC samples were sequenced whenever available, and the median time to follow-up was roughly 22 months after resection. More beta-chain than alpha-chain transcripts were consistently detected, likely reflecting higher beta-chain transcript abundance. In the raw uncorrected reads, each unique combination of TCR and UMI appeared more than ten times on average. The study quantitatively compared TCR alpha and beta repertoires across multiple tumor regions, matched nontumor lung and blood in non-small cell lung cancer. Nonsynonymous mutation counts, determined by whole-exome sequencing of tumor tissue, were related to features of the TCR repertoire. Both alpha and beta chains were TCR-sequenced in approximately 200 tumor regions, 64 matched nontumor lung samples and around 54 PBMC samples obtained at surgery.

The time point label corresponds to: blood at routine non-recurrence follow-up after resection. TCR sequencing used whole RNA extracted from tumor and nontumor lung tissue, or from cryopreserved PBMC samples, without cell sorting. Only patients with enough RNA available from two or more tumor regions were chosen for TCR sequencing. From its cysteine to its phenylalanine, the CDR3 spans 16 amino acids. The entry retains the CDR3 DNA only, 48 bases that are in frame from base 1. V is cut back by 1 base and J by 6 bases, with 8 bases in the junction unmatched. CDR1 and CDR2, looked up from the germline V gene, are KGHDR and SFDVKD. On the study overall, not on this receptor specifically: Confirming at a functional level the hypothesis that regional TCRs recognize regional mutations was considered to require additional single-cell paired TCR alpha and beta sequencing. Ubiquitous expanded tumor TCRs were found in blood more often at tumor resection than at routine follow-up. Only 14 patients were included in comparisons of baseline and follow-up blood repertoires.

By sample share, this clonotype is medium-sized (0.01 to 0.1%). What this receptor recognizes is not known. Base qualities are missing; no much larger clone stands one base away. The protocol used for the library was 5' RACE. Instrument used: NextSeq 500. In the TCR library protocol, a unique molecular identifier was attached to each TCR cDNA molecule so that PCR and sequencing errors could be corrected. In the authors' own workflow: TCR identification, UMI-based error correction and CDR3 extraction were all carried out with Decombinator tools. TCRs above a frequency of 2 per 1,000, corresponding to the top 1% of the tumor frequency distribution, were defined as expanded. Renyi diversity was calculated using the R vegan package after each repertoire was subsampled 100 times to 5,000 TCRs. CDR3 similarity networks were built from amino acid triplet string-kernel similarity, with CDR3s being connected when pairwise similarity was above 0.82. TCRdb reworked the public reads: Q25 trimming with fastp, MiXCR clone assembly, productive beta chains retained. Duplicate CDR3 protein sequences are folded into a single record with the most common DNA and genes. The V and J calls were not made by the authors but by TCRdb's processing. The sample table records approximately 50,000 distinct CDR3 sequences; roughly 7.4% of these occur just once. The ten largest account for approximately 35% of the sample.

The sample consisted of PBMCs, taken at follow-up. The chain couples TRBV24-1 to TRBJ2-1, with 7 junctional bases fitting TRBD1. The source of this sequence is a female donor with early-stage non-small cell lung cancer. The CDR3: CATSDFTGDNVNEQFF. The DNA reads TGTGCCACCAGTGATTTCACAGGGGATAACGTCAATGAGCAGTTCTTC.